A single sample is the source of the 28 T cell receptor beta chains below, sequenced in a study of T cell repertoires in cytomegalovirus infection (dated by TCRdb to about 2019). The listed sequencing device is Illumina HiSeq 1500. Starting from the raw public reads, TCRdb applied fastp trimming at Q25, assembled clones with MiXCR and retained in-frame beta chains. A single entry per CDR3 protein holds the most common genes and DNA from its merged rows. This sample gives about 680,000 distinct CDR3 sequences in total; roughly a quarter of them show up just once. The ten largest make up 7% to 9% of the sample. Material: CD8+ T cells from PBMCs. The receptors were sampled from a human donor in good health (CMV status not recorded). Some clones in this sample may be carry-over from other donors' samples.

This clonotype has a handful of counts. The rearrangement links TRBV4-3 to TRBJ2-1, with 9 bases identical to TRBD2. V lost 0 bases, J lost 7 bases, and 4 bases stayed unmatched. This CDR3 region has 15 residues. CDR1 LGHNA and CDR2 YSLEER come from the germline V gene. The CDR3 DNA reads TGCGCCAGCAGCCAAGACGGACTAGCGTCTAATGAGCAGTTCTTC. Residues: CASSQDGLASNEQFF.

J is TRBJ2-5 and V is TRBV14; D call uncertain. V lost 1 base, J lost 8 bases, and 20 bases lay in between. The CDR3 runs 16 residues. Per germline, CDR1 SGHDN and CDR2 FVKESK. The chain's CDR3 is CASSQAHVGSSATQYF. The CDR3 nucleotides read TGTGCCAGCAGCCAAGCCCATGTCGGGTCCTCAGCAACCCAGTACTTC.

This sequence joins TRBV15 and TRBJ2-1; TRBD1 agrees at 8 bases. The CDR3 extends over 15 amino acids. J lost 6 bases, V lost 3 bases, and 7 bases had no gene match. In germline, CDR1 is LNHNV, CDR2 YYDKDF (reference sequence). The CDR3 nucleotides read TGTGCCACCAGCAGCCCTACGACAGGGGTCAATGAGCAGTTCTTC. Its translation: CATSSPTTGVNEQFF.

The J gene is TRBJ1-5, the V gene TRBV28; no clear D. Germline CDR1 and CDR2: MDHEN and SYDVKM. V lost 2 bases to trimming and J lost 7 bases, with 18 bases between them. This CDR3 has 16 amino acids. CDR3 coding DNA: TGTGCCAGCAGTTTAACCCCTGTCCCCGAGGAACAGCCCCAGCATTTT. Its protein is CASSLTPVPEEQPQHF.

This clonotype was counted ten times or more. The chain combines TRBV20-1 with TRBJ1-5; D might be TRBD1 (6 bases). The CDR3 covers 18 residues. Trimming pared 1 base from V and 0 bases from J, leaving 19 bases between. Germline CDR1 DFQATT, CDR2 SNEGSKA (reference sequence). The CDR3 loop reads CSARGGAEDIVSNQPQHF. The CDR3 region has the DNA TGCAGTGCTAGAGGGGGGGCAGAGGATATAGTTAGCAATCAGCCCCAGCATTTT.

This clonotype has at least ten counts. The chain combines TRBV2 with TRBJ2-7; the D is unclear. V was trimmed by 1 base and J by 0 bases, leaving 4 bases between them. This CDR3 contains 13 residues. Germline CDR1 and CDR2: SNHLY and FYNNEI. CDR3 protein: CASSEGSSYEQYF. CDR3 in DNA: TGTGCCAGCAGTGAAGGAAGCTCCTACGAGCAGTACTTC. Filled out from reference TRBV2 and TRBJ2-7, the complete variable domain reads EPEVTQTPSHQVTQMGQEVILRCVPISNHLYFYWYRQILGQKVEFLVSFYNNEISEKSEIFDDQFSVERPDGSNFTLKIRSTKLEDSAMYFCASSEGSSYEQYFGPGTRLTVT.

J is TRBJ2-5 and V is TRBV28; TRBD1 is a possible D gene (6 bases). Trimming removed 7 bases at V and 4 bases at J, with 16 bases between. CDR1 is MDHEN, CDR2 SYDVKM, per germline. The length of the CDR3 is 14 residues. The CDR3 region is CASTPDRRRETQYF. CDR3 in DNA: TGTGCCAGCACCCCGGACAGACGGCGAGAGACCCAGTACTTC.

This clonotype has a count of ten or more. The chain employs TRBV6-2 or TRBV6-3 and TRBJ2-1; TRBD2 matches at 13 bases. V dropped 5 bases and J dropped 6; count of bases not matched to a gene: 7. The CDR3 has 16 residues. The V gene's germline CDR1 is MNHEY and CDR2 SVGEGT. The CDR3 DNA reads TGTGCCAGCAGTCACGGACTAGCGGGGGCAGGCAATGAGCAGTTCTTC. Its translation: CASSHGLAGAGNEQFF.

This clonotype was picked up a small number of times. J is TRBJ2-7 and V is TRBV2; D ambiguous. CDR1 SNHLY and CDR2 FYNNEI come from the germline V gene. The CDR3 consists of 11 residues. Trimming left V 7 bases short and J 4 bases short, with 8 bases between. In DNA, the CDR3 is TGTGCCAGCAAAGACTTTTACGAGCAGTACGTC. Translating gives CASKDFYEQYV.

The chain is built from TRBV6-5 and TRBJ1-5; D is unresolved. The CDR3 is 15 residues long. The germline gives CDR1 MNHEY, CDR2 SVGAGI. The germline V and J ends were trimmed by 2 bases and 4 bases, with 12 bases remaining between them. DNA for the CDR3: TGTGCCAGCAGTTACGGGGTAGGGCCTAATCAGCCCCAGCATTTT. Amino acids: CASSYGVGPNQPQHF.

This sequence joins TRBV29-1 and TRBJ1-2; D is unresolved. V was trimmed by 2 bases and J by 0 bases, leaving 13 bases between them. The CDR3 loop spans 15 amino acids. Germline CDR1 reads SQVTM; CDR2 reads ANQGSEA. CDR3 sequence reads: CSVERANEANYGYTF. CDR3 DNA: TGCAGCGTTGAAAGGGCGAACGAGGCTAACTATGGCTACACCTTC.

This clonotype was recorded many times. V and J are TRBV7-6 and TRBJ2-1; the D is unclear. The V end was cut by 0 bases, the J end by 0 bases, with 6 bases between. The CDR3 totals 15 residues. Germline CDR1 and CDR2: SGHVS and FNYEAQ. The CDR3 sequence is CASSLASSSYNEQFF. The CDR3 bases are TGTGCCAGCAGCTTAGCTTCCAGCTCCTACAATGAGCAGTTCTTC.

This clonotype was seen at least ten times. This chain uses TRBV12-3 or TRBV12-4 with TRBJ1-2; 12 bases agree with TRBD1. The length of the CDR3 is 16 residues. The trim removed 0 bases at V and 7 bases at J, leaving 6 bases unmatched. In DNA, the CDR3 is TGTGCCAGCAGTTTAGCGAGGGACAGGGGGCGTTCTGGCTACACCTTC. Protein sequence: CASSLARDRGRSGYTF.

This clonotype was recorded many times. This chain links TRBV7-2 with TRBJ1-1, with D possibly TRBD1 on 6 matching bases. Looked up from germline, CDR1 is SGHTA and CDR2 is FQGNSA. The CDR3 extends over 13 amino acids. Trimming stripped 2 bases from V and 5 bases from J, with 9 bases between. CDR3 residues: CASSLQGITEAFF. The CDR3 nucleotides are TGTGCCAGCAGCTTACAGGGGATAACTGAAGCTTTCTTT.

In the case of this clonotype: A single base separates this from a much larger clone, so it may be a read error. V gene TRBV4-2 combines with J gene TRBJ2-3, with a tentative D call TRBD1 (5 bases). This CDR3 is 17 amino acids long. Per the germline V gene, CDR1 is LGHNA and CDR2 is YNFKEQ. In DNA, the CDR3 is TGTGTCAGCAGCAGCAGGGTTGCCCGCCACAGCACAGATACGCAGTATTTT. This gives the protein CVSSSRVARHSTDTQYF.

This clonotype came up a few times. V usage is TRBV2 and J usage is TRBJ2-2; D remains unclear. Looked up from germline, CDR1 is SNHLY and CDR2 is FYNNEI. Trimming removed 7 bases at V and 0 bases at J, with 12 bases between. The CDR3 covers 15 residues. The CDR3 sequence: CASNTDKTNTGELFF. The CDR3, as DNA: TGTGCCAGCAACACCGACAAAACGAACACCGGGGAGCTGTTTTTT.

V is TRBV6-6 and J is TRBJ2-7; D is uncertain. The germline V and J ends were trimmed by 6 bases and 2 bases, with 14 bases remaining between them. The CDR3 is 14 residues long. Germline V lookup: CDR1 MNHNY, CDR2 SVGAGI (reference sequence). CDR3: CASRSDAFPYEQYV. In DNA, the CDR3 is TGTGCCAGCAGGTCGGACGCCTTTCCCTACGAGCAGTACGTC.

This clonotype was observed a few times. This chain uses TRBV6-1 with TRBJ2-7; the D is unclear. The CDR3 contains 13 residues. V lost 6 bases and J lost 0, with 9 bases in between. Germline V gene data show CDR1 as MNHNS and CDR2 as SASEGT. The CDR3 nucleotides are TGTGCCAGCAGACCGACGGACTCCTACGAGCAGTACTTC. Residues: CASRPTDSYEQYF.

This clonotype was seen at least ten times. The chain recombines TRBV6-6 with TRBJ2-3; possibly TRBD1 or TRBD2 for D (5 bases each). CDR1 is MNHNY and CDR2 is SVGAGI in the germline V gene (reference sequence). This CDR3 is 16 amino acids long. Trimming removed 8 bases at V and 0 bases at J, with 18 bases between. CDR3 protein: CASPWRGAPSTDTQYF. CDR3 nucleotides: TGTGCCAGCCCCTGGAGAGGGGCCCCTAGCACAGATACGCAGTATTTT.

This clonotype was seen only a few times. The chain has TRBV27 and TRBJ1-1; no clear D gene. The ends were cut back, 3 bases at V and 7 bases at J, with 15 bases in the middle. This CDR3 is 14 amino acids long. Per germline, CDR1 MNHEY and CDR2 SMNVEV (reference sequence). CDR3 residues: CASSLDPTFIEAFF. CDR3 nucleotides: TGTGCCAGCAGTTTGGACCCAACTTTCATTGAAGCTTTCTTT.

This clonotype was counted many times. The chain links TRBV7-9 to TRBJ2-6; D remains ambiguous. The CDR3 is 14 amino acids. Trimming took off 5 bases at V and 9 bases at J, with 14 bases between the two ends. CDR1 and CDR2 (germline): SEHNR, FQNEAQ (reference sequence). The CDR3 sequence: CASSPLGSVNVLTF. CDR3 bases: TGTGCCAGCAGCCCCCTGGGGTCGGTCAACGTCCTGACTTTC.

At least ten counts were recorded for this clonotype. Its ends do not fully match the called genes, so a read error is possible. The chain carries TRBV7-6 and TRBJ1-1; 10 bases line up with TRBD1. In germline, CDR1 is SGHVS, CDR2 FNYEAQ. The CDR3 is made up of 11 amino acids. CDR3 in DNA: TGCGCCGGACAGGGGGTAGCTGAAGCTTTCTTT. Its translation: CAGQGVAEAFF. The variable domain in full, completed from reference TRBV7-6 and TRBJ1-1, reads GAGVSQSPRYKVTKRGQDVALRCDPISGHVSLYWYRQALGQGPEFLTYFNYEAQQDKSGLPNDRFSAERPEGSISTLTIQRTEQRDSAMYRCAGQGVAEAFFGQGTRLTVV.

This clonotype has just a few counts. This chain connects TRBV6-2 or TRBV6-3 to TRBJ2-1; 11 positions match TRBD2. The V segment lost 4 bases and the J segment 5 bases; nucleotides outside the gene matches: 7. The CDR3 spans 16 residues. From germline, CDR1 is MNHEY and CDR2 SVGEGT. The CDR3 protein is CASSSLAGGPNNEQFF. The CDR3 DNA is TGTGCCAGCAGTTCCCTAGCGGGGGGCCCAAACAATGAGCAGTTCTTC.

This clonotype came up a few times. The CDR3 nucleotides read TGTGCCAGCAGTACGCTTTTCCTACACCGAAACACCGGGGAGCTGTTTTTT. It is translated as CASSTLFLHRNTGELFF. The chain links TRBV6-2 or TRBV6-3 to TRBJ2-2; D remains unclear. V was pared by 5 bases and J by 2 bases, with 18 bases between. The CDR3 runs 17 residues. Germline-derived CDR1 and CDR2 are MNHEY and SVGEGT.

The rearrangement joins TRBV29-1 to TRBJ1-2; D may be TRBD1 (5 bases). V lost 3 bases to trimming and J lost 6 bases, with 11 bases between them. In germline, CDR1 is SQVTM, CDR2 ANQGSEA. CDR3 size: 12 residues. CDR3 DNA sequence: TGCAGCGTTGATGGGACGGAGGATGGCTACACCTTC. Protein sequence: CSVDGTEDGYTF. The whole variable domain, remainder taken from reference TRBV29-1 and TRBJ1-2, is SAVISQKPSRDICQRGTSLTIQCQVDSQVTMMFWYRQQPGQSLTLIATANQGSEATYESGFVIDKFPISRPNLTFSTLTVSNMSPEDSSIYLCSVDGTEDGYTFGSGTRLTVV.

This rearrangement joins TRBV14 to TRBJ2-7; D possibly corresponds to TRBD2 (6 bases). Germline assignment: CDR1 SGHDN and CDR2 FVKESK. Trimming took off 0 bases at V and 2 bases at J, with 8 bases between the two ends. The CDR3 consists of 14 residues. DNA for the CDR3: TGTGCCAGCAGCCAAGACGGGAGCGCCTACGAGCAGTACTTC. Translation: CASSQDGSAYEQYF.

This clonotype was counted a few times. This chain connects TRBV20-1 to TRBJ2-7; no firm D call. The CDR3 is 13 amino acids. Looked up from germline, CDR1 is DFQATT and CDR2 is SNEGSKA (reference sequence). V was clipped by 0 bases and J by 0 bases, with 6 bases between them. CDR3 coding DNA: TGCAGTGCTAGAGAGGCTTCCTCCTACGAGCAGTACTTC. Translation gives CSAREASSYEQYF.

This clonotype came up many times. The chain is built from TRBV7-2 and TRBJ2-1, with D hard to call. Germline V lookup: CDR1 SGHTA, CDR2 FQGNSA. V was shortened by 5 bases and J by 4 bases, with 6 bases between the two germline ends. This CDR3 region has 12 residues. The DNA for the CDR3 is TGTGCCAGCAGCGTCGGATACAATGAGCAGTTCTTC. It translates to CASSVGYNEQFF.